This T cell receptor beta chain was sequenced in a study of blood T cell repertoires in COVID-19. Across the study: The study drew acute and convalescent COVID-19 samples from the United States, Italy and Spain.

CDR3 length: 14 residues. J was trimmed by 5 bases and V by 6 bases; bases with no gene match: 9. The germline CDR1 and CDR2 sequences are MDHEN and SYDVKM. Assay: immunoSEQ multiplex PCR; the TCRdb copy retains only in-frame clones and omits some. There are over 250,000 clones in the sample; about 89% occur only once, and approximately 2.2% lies in the top ten. The chain is built from TRBV28 and TRBJ2-5; 7 nucleotides align to TRBD1. The material sequenced was peripheral blood. This clonotype originated in a woman aged 45 to 65 with acute or convalescent COVID-19. Here the CDR3 DNA reads TGTGCCAGCAGCTACGGACAGGCGAGGGAGACCCAGTACTTC. Its translation is CASSYGQARETQYF.